This T cell receptor (beta chain) is from a study of cytomegalovirus exposure and HLA in healthy donors. This PCR relied on a set of 60 Vbeta primers and 13 Jbeta primers. Assay used: immunoSEQ multiplex PCR; TCRdb lists only in-frame clones, some missing. Seen here are 90,000 to 110,000 clones, roughly 80% observed once, and the top ten hold 6.5% to 7%. This CDR3 region has 12 residues. CDR1 and CDR2 (germline): SGHRS, YFSETQ. The ends were cut back, 4 bases at V and 7 bases at J, with 11 bases in the middle. This clonotype originated in a young man in good health and CMV-seropositive. Sequenced input: PBMCs. The rearrangement uses TRBV5-1 and TRBJ1-1; possibly TRBD1 for D (5 bases). The CDR3: CASSPRGCEAFF. CDR3 DNA sequence: TGCGCCAGCAGCCCACGGGGGTGTGAAGCTTTCTTT.